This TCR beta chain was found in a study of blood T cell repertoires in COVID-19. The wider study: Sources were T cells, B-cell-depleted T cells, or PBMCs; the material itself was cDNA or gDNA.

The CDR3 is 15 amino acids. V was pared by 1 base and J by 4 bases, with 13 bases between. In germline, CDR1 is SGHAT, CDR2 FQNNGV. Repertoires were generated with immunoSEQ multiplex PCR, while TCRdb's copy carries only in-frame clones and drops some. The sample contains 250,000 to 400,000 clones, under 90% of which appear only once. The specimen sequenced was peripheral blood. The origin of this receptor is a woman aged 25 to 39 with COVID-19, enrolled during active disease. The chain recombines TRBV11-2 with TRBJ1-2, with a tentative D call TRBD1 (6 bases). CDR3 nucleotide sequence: TGTGCCAGCAGCTTAGGGGGGACAACGATCTATGGCTACACCTTC. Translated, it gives CASSLGGTTIYGYTF.